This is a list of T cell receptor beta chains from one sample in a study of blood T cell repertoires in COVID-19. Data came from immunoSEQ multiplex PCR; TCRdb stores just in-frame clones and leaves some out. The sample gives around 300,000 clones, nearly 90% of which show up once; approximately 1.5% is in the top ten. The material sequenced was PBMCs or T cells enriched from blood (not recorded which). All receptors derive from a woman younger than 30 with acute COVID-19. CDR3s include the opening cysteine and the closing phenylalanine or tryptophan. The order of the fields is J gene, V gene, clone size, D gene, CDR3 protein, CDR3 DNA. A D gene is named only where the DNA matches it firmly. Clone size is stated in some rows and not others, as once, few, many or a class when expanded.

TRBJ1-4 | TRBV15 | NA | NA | CATSRTWTPRGYEKLFF | TGTGCCACCAGCAGAACCTGGACTCCTAGGGGGTATGAAAAACTGTTTTTT
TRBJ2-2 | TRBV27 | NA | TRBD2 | CASRLAGGLRTGELFF | TGTGCCAGCAGATTAGCGGGAGGGCTAAGGACCGGGGAGCTGTTTTTT
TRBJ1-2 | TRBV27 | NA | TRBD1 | CASSVGTGGNYGYTF | TGTGCCAGCAGCGTAGGGACAGGGGGAAACTATGGCTACACCTTC
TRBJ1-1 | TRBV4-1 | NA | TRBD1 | CASSRTGATEAFF | TGCGCCAGCAGCCGGACAGGGGCCACTGAAGCTTTCTTT
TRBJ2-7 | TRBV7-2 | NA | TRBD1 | CASSSTAQTGKAEQYF | TGTGCCAGCAGCTCTACCGCCCAGACAGGGAAGGCCGAGCAGTACTTC
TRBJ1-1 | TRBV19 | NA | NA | CASSIRGGTEAFF | TGTGCCAGTAGTATTCGGGGAGGCACTGAAGCTTTCTTT
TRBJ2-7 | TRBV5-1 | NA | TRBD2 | CASSLSGSWNEQYF | TGCGCCAGCAGCCTCAGCGGGAGTTGGAACGAGCAGTACTTC
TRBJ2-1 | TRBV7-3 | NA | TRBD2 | CASSYDGTSSSNEQFF | TGTGCCAGCAGCTACGACGGGACTAGCTCTAGCAATGAGCAGTTCTTC
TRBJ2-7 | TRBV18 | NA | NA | CASSRQSYEQYF | TGTGCCAGCTCACGACAGTCCTACGAGCAGTACTTC
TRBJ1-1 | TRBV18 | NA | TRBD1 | CASSFQGGNTEAFF | TGTGCCAGCTCCTTCCAGGGGGGGAACACTGAAGCTTTCTTT
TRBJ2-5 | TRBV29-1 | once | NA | CSVESPRAQYF | TGCAGCGTTGAAAGCCCTCGGGCCCAGTACTTC
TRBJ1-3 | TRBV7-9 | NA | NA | CASSLGQPNSGNTIYF | TGTGCCAGCAGCTTAGGACAGCCCAACTCTGGAAACACCATATATTTT
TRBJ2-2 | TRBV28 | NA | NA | CANSQGTGELFF | TGTGCCAACTCACAGGGAACCGGGGAGCTGTTTTTT
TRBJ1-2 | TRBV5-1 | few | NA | CASSLVANYGYTF | TGCGCCAGCAGCTTGGTAGCTAACTATGGCTACACCTTC
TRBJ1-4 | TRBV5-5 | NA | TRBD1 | CASSPIGTGYEKLFF | TGTGCCAGCAGCCCTATCGGGACAGGGTATGAAAAACTGTTTTTT
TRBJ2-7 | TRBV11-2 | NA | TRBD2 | CASSFTSGELTSYEQYF | TGTGCCAGCAGCTTTACTAGCGGAGAGCTAACCTCCTACGAGCAGTACTTC
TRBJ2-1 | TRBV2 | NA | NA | CASSEELAGNEQFF | TGTGCCAGCAGTGAAGAACTAGCAGGCAATGAGCAGTTCTTC
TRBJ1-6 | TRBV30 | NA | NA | CAWSVRGRGNSPLHF | TGTGCCTGGAGTGTACGGGGCAGGGGAAATTCACCCCTCCACTTT